These 14 T cell receptor beta chains came from one sample sequenced in a study of identical twins. TCRdb re-analysed the 5' RACE reads in MiXCR, keeping a single row per CDR3 protein. The repertoire consists of 150,000 or so distinct CDR3 sequences, with 3% to 4.5% occurring once and the leading ten covering roughly 8%. Sequences were obtained from memory T cells sorted from blood. The receptor set was obtained from a man aged 18 to 35 in good health.

As regards this clonotype: This sequence may be a read error, since a much larger clone differs from it by one base. The V call is TRBV20-1, the J call TRBJ2-2; 14 nucleotides line up with TRBD2. The CDR3 spans 17 residues. Germline loops: CDR1 DFQATT, CDR2 SNEGSKA (reference sequence). CDR3 bases: TGCAGTACTAGAGATGGGACTAGCGGGAGAGAGTACGGGGAGCTGTTTTTT. As protein: CSTRDGTSGREYGELFF.

This clonotype has at least ten counts. J is TRBJ2-6 and V is TRBV5-1, with 7 bases lining up with TRBD1. V lost 0 bases and J lost 1; bases outside the gene matches: 10. This CDR3 has 19 residues. CDR1 and CDR2 from the germline V gene are SGHRS and YFSETQ. The CDR3 protein is CASSLGRGQKVSGANVLTF. The CDR3 DNA follows: TGCGCCAGCAGCTTGGGCCGGGGACAGAAGGTTTCTGGGGCCAACGTCCTGACTTTC. Full variable domain (rest looked up from reference TRBV5-1 and TRBJ2-6): KAGVTQTPRYLIKTRGQQVTLSCSPISGHRSVSWYQQTPGQGLQFLFEYFSETQRNKGNFPGRFSGRQFSNSRSEMNVSTLELGDSALYLCASSLGRGQKVSGANVLTFGAGSRLTVL.

This clonotype was counted ten times or more. The chain links TRBV6-4 to TRBJ1-1; TRBD1 matches 12 bases. The CDR3 spans 13 residues. CDR1 is MRHNA, CDR2 SNTAGT, per germline. Trimming at V came to 2 bases and at J to 11 bases, leaving 3 bases not matched to a gene. CDR3 nucleotides: TGTGCCAGCAGTGACGGGGGACAGGGGGCGGCTTTCTTT. Translating gives CASSDGGQGAAFF.

This clonotype was seen repeatedly, ten times or more. The chain combines TRBV5-4 with TRBJ2-5, with D possibly being TRBD1 (5 bases). V dropped 0 bases and J dropped 3 bases, with 9 bases sitting between them. The CDR3 has 14 residues. Germline CDR1 is SGHNT and CDR2 is YYREEE (reference sequence). CDR3 bases: TGTGCCAGCAGCTTGGGTACAGGAAAAGAGACCCAGTACTTC. Its protein is CASSLGTGKETQYF. The full variable domain, in which reference TRBV5-4 and TRBJ2-5 provide the parts outside the CDR3, is ETGVTQSPTHLIKTRGQQVTLRCSSQSGHNTVSWYQQALGQGPQFIFQYYREEENGRGNFPPRFSGLQFPNYSSELNVNALELDDSALYLCASSLGTGKETQYFGPGTRLLVL.

This clonotype was counted many times. This rearrangement joins TRBV28 to TRBJ1-1; D is ambiguous. The CDR3 length is 12 residues. Trimming cost V 10 bases and J 1 base, with 10 bases left between them. CDR1 and CDR2 from the germline V gene are MDHEN and SYDVKM. CDR3 coding DNA: TGTGCCACCCAACGCGAGAACACTGAAGCTTTCTTT. Its protein is CATQRENTEAFF.

This clonotype was seen repeatedly, ten times or more. This chain links TRBV4-2 with TRBJ1-1; the D is unclear. Germline V CDR1 and CDR2: LGHNA, YNFKEQ. V lost 0 bases to trimming and J lost 1 base, with 12 bases between them. This CDR3 comprises 16 residues. This CDR3 reads CASSQEGNRKNTEAFF. In nucleotides, the CDR3 is TGTGCCAGCAGCCAAGAGGGTAACAGAAAGAACACTGAAGCTTTCTTT.

This clonotype showed up many times. The J gene is TRBJ1-5, the V gene TRBV6-1; the match to TRBD1 covers 8 bases. The V segment lost 5 bases and the J segment 7 bases; nucleotides outside the gene matches: 13. The length of the CDR3 is 16 residues. Germline assignment: CDR1 MNHNS and CDR2 SASEGT. CDR3 sequence: CASSTRTGRLVQPQHF. The DNA for the CDR3 is TGTGCCAGCAGTACCAGGACAGGGCGATTGGTACAGCCCCAGCATTTT.

This clonotype came up many times. The rearrangement links TRBV7-9 to TRBJ1-2; D not resolved. Germline V lookup: CDR1 SEHNR, CDR2 FQNEAQ (reference sequence). The CDR3 extends over 13 amino acids. The V and J ends lost 1 base and 4 bases respectively, with 7 bases between them. The DNA for the CDR3 is TGTGCCAGCAGCTTAGGCACGGCCTATGGCTACACCTTC. Protein product: CASSLGTAYGYTF.

This clonotype has a count of ten or more. V and J are TRBV5-4 and TRBJ2-1; either TRBD1 or TRBD2 may supply D (5 bases each). Trimming removed 0 bases from V and 6 bases from J, with 16 bases in between. The CDR3 is made up of 16 amino acids. Germline V gene data show CDR1 as SGHNT and CDR2 as YYREEE (reference sequence). The CDR3 DNA reads as TGTGCCAGCAGCTTGGCCGGGCAGGGAGATGGCAATGAGCAGTTCTTC. Amino acid sequence: CASSLAGQGDGNEQFF. Filled out from reference TRBV5-4 and TRBJ2-1, the complete variable domain reads ETGVTQSPTHLIKTRGQQVTLRCSSQSGHNTVSWYQQALGQGPQFIFQYYREEENGRGNFPPRFSGLQFPNYSSELNVNALELDDSALYLCASSLAGQGDGNEQFFGPGTRLTVL.

This clonotype was picked up many times. The genes are TRBV20-1 and TRBJ2-3, with 9 bases lining up with TRBD1. This CDR3 comprises 17 residues. CDR1 and CDR2 (germline): DFQATT, SNEGSKA (reference sequence). After removal of 4 bases from V and 3 bases from J, the junction contained 14 bases not matched to a gene. The CDR3 loop is CSAIKQGAQQLTDTQYF. The CDR3 nucleotides are TGCAGTGCTATTAAACAGGGGGCCCAGCAACTAACAGATACGCAGTATTTT.

The table lists this clonotype with many counts. The chain employs TRBV12-3 or TRBV12-4 and TRBJ2-3; D is possibly TRBD1 or TRBD2 (6 bases each). Trimming removed 1 base from V and 2 bases from J, with 16 bases in between. The CDR3 is 17 residues long. For the CDR3, the DNA is TGTGCCAGCAGTTTAGTAGGGGGGAGTCTCGCCACAGATACGCAGTATTTT. This gives the protein CASSLVGGSLATDTQYF.

The rearrangement uses TRBV20-1 and TRBJ2-7; the D gene is possibly TRBD1 (6 bases). The length of the CDR3 is 12 residues. Trimming took 1 base from V and 2 from J, leaving 6 bases between them. Germline V gene data show CDR1 as DFQATT and CDR2 as SNEGSKA (reference sequence). This CDR3 is CSARGTAYEQYF. For the CDR3, the DNA is TGCAGTGCTAGAGGGACAGCCTACGAGCAGTACTTC.

This clonotype showed up many times. The V gene is TRBV7-9, the J gene TRBJ1-1; D gene uncertain. Deletions cut 3 bases from V and 3 bases from J, with 11 bases between. Germline lookup yields CDR1 SEHNR and CDR2 FQNEAQ (reference sequence). CDR3 length equals 14 residues. This chain's CDR3 is CASSFSRSHTEAFF. Written as DNA, the CDR3 is TGTGCCAGCAGCTTTAGCCGTTCCCACACTGAAGCTTTCTTT.

This clonotype came up many times. This chain connects TRBV5-1 to TRBJ2-1, with D perhaps matching TRBD2 (5 bases). Germline V lookup: CDR1 SGHRS, CDR2 YFSETQ. CDR3 size: 12 residues. The V end lost 0 bases, the J end lost 10 bases, and 8 bases lay between the germline ends. The DNA for the CDR3 is TGCGCCAGCAGCTTGGCCGACTACGAGCAGTTCTTC. Translation gives CASSLADYEQFF.